This TCR beta chain is drawn from a study of blood T cells in healthy people across ages. Study outcomes and limitations: The authors considered diversity estimates from one million T cells to be underestimates. Long-lived donors carried more naive CD4+ cells and greater diversity than aged donors.

Germline CDR1 and CDR2: ENHRY and SYGVKD. Trimming stripped 7 bases from V and 3 bases from J, with 12 bases between. This CDR3 has 13 residues. As concerns this clonotype: Its antigen remains unidentified.

It was with a sample-barcoded 5' primer and a J-beta primer mix that a second PCR of roughly 7 to 12 cycles was run. A tag from a template-switch adaptor with 12 random nucleotides marked each cDNA molecule. Each CDR3 protein is one row after TCRdb ran MiXCR on the 5' RACE reads. The table has hundreds of thousands of distinct CDR3 sequences, roughly 56% seen once; the top ten hold roughly 24%. This receptor was obtained from a middle-aged man in good health. The genes are TRBV10-3 and TRBJ1-1, with D perhaps matching TRBD1 (5 bases). Specimen: blood. The CDR3, as DNA: TGTGCCATCACCAGAGACAGCCACACTGAAGCTTTCTTT. Translating gives CAITRDSHTEAFF.